This TCR beta chain was documented in a study of blood T cell repertoires in COVID-19. Study at large: COVID-19 samples collected from the United States, Italy and Spain covered acute and convalescent phases.

The table came from immunoSEQ multiplex PCR; TCRdb's copy has only in-frame clones and leaves some out. The sample holds some 340,000 clones, about 89% seen once. All enrollees were roughly 18 to 90 years old and from about two dozen US areas. Participants reported their clinical history, and cohort assignment relied on those reports. Symptom resolution, clearance, or two negative PCRs marked the recovered donors of Cohort 3. V dropped 4 bases and J dropped 5 bases, with 14 bases sitting between them. There are 14 residues in the CDR3. Germline V CDR1 and CDR2: MDHEN, SYDVKM. This chain connects TRBV28 to TRBJ1-1; D unresolved. The receptor comes from a woman aged 30 to 39 who had recovered from COVID-19. The sample consisted of PBMCs or T cells enriched from blood (not recorded which). CDR3 nucleotides: TGTGCCAGCAGTTCCGACCCCCCGGGAACTGAAGCTTTCTTT. Translated, it gives CASSSDPPGTEAFF.